This T cell receptor (beta chain) was sequenced for a study of CD8+CD57+ T cells in acquired aplastic anemia. Whole-study results and caveats: Patients versus controls showed no significant CD8+ Simpson's diversity difference.

The study profiled TCR beta VDJ and CDR3 using genomic DNA as template. MiXCR was run by TCRdb on the reads, yielding one entry per CDR3 protein. The sample has 400,000 to 450,000 distinct CDR3 sequences; about 70% are singletons. Germline V gene lookup returns CDR1 SSHAT and CDR2 FNYEAQ (reference sequence). The CDR3 sequence is 14 residues long. Notes on this clonotype: Antigen unknown. Mismatch with germline at one junction end may stem from a read error.

Sequencing was performed on sorted CD4+, CD8+, or CD8+CD57+ T cells (not recorded which) from PBMCs. The chain links TRBV7-7 to TRBJ2-7; tentatively, D is TRBD1 (6 bases). The TCR sequence derives from a human donor in good health, serving as a control. CDR3 DNA: TGTGCTAGCAGCTTAGCGACAGGAGATAATTCACCCCACTTC. The encoded protein is CASSLATGDNSPHF.